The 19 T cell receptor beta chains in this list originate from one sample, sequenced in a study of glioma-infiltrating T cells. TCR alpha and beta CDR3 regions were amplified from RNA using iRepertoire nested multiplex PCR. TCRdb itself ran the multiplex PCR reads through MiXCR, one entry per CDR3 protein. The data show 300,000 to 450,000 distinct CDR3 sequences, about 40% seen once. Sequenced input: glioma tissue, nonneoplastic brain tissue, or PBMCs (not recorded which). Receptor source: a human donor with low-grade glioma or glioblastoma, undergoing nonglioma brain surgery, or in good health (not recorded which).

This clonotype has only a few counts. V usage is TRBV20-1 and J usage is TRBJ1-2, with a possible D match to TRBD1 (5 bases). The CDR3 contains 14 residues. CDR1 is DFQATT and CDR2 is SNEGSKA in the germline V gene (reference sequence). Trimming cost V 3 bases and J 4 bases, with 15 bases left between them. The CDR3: CSARMGGAPYGYTF. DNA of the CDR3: TGCAGTGCTAGGATGGGAGGGGCCCCCTATGGCTACACCTTC.

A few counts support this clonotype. In nucleotides, the CDR3 is TGTGCCAGCAGCCCCGAACTAGCGGCAACCTACAATGAGCAGTTCTTC. It encodes CASSPELAATYNEQFF. The V call is TRBV5-4, the J call TRBJ2-1; TRBD2 matches at 8 bases. The CDR3 runs 16 residues. Germline V CDR1 and CDR2: SGHNT, YYREEE (reference sequence). The V gene end was trimmed by 4 bases and the J gene end by 2 bases; junction bases not matched to a gene: 8.

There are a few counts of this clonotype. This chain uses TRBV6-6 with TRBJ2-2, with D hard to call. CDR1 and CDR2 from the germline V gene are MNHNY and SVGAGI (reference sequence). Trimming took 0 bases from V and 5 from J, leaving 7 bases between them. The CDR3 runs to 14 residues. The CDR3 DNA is TGTGCCAGCAGTTACTCGGGCGGAACCGGGGAGCTGTTTTTT. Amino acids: CASSYSGGTGELFF.

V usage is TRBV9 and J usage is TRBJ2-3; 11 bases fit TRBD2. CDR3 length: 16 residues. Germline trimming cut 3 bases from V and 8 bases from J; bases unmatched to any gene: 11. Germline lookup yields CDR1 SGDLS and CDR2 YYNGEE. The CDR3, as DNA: TGTGCCAGCAGCGAGGAGACTAGCGGGAAATTCCGTACGCAGTATTTT. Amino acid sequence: CASSEETSGKFRTQYF.

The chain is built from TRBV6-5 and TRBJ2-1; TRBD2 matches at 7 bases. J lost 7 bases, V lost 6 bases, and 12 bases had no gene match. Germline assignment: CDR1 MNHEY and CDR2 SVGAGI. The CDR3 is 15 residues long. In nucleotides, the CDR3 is TGTGCCAGCAGCCAATATGTCGCGGGAGAAAATGAGCAGTTCTTC. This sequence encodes CASSQYVAGENEQFF.

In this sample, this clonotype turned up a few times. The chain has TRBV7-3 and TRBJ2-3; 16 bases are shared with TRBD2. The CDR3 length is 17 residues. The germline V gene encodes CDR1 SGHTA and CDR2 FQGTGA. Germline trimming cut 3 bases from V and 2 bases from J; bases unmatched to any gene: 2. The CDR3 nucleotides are TGTGCCAGCAGCTTGGGACTAGCGGGAGGGGCCACAGATACGCAGTATTTT. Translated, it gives CASSLGLAGGATDTQYF.

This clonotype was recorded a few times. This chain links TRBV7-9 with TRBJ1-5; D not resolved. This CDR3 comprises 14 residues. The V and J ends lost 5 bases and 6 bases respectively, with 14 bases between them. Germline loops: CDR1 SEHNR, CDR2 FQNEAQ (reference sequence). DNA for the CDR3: TGTGCCAGCAGCACCGGGGAGCGAGGTCAGCCCCAGCATTTT. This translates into CASSTGERGQPQHF.

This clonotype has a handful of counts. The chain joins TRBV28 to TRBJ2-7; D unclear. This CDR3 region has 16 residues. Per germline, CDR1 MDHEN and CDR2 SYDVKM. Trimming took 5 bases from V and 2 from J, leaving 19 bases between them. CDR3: CASSQFNGPSPYEQYF. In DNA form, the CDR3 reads TGTGCCAGCAGTCAATTCAATGGGCCTTCCCCCTACGAGCAGTACTTC.

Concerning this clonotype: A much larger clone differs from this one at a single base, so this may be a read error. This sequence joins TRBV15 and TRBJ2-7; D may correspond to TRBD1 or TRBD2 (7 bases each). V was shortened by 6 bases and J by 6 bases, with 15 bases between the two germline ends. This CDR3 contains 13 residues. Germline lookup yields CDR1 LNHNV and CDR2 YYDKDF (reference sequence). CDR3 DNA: TGTGCCACCAGATGGGGAGGGGGCCCCGAGCAGTACTTC. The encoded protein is CATRWGGGPEQYF.

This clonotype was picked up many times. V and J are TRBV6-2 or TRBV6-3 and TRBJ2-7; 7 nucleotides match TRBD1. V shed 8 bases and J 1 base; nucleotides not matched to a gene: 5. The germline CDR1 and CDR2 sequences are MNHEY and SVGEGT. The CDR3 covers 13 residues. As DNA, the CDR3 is TGTGCCAGCGGTCACAGGGGTTCCTACGAGCAGTACTTC. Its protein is CASGHRGSYEQYF.

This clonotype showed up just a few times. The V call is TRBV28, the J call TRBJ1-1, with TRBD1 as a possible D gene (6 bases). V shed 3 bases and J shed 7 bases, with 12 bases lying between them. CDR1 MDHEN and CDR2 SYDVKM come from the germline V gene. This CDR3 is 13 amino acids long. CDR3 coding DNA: TGTGCCAGCAGTTTCCGGACAGATATTGAAGCTTTCTTT. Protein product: CASSFRTDIEAFF. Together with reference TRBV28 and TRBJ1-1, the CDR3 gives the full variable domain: DVKVTQSSRYLVKRTGEKVFLECVQDMDHENMFWYRQDPGLGLRLIYFSYDVKMKEKGDIPEGYSVSREKKERFSLILESASTNQTSMYLCASSFRTDIEAFFGQGTRLTVV.

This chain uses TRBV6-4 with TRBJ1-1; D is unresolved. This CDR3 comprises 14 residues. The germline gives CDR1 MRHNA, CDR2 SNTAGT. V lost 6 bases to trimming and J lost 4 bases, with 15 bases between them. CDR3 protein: CASRKDILATEAFF. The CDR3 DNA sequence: TGTGCCAGCAGAAAGGATATTTTGGCCACTGAAGCTTTCTTT.

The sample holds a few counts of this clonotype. Written as DNA, the CDR3 is TGTGCCAGCACCCTCGGCCGATGGGCTTTCTTT. Translating it yields CASTLGRWAFF. The chain has TRBV7-2 and TRBJ1-1, with D unresolved. From germline, CDR1 is SGHTA and CDR2 FQGNSA. The CDR3 is 11 amino acids. Trimming removed 7 bases at V and 11 bases at J, with 14 bases between. Full variable domain (rest looked up from reference TRBV7-2 and TRBJ1-1): GAGVSQSPSNKVTEKGKDVELRCDPISGHTALYWYRQSLGQGLEFLIYFQGNSAPDKSGLPSDRFSAERTGGSVSTLTIQRTQQEDSAVYLCASTLGRWAFFGQGTRLTVV.

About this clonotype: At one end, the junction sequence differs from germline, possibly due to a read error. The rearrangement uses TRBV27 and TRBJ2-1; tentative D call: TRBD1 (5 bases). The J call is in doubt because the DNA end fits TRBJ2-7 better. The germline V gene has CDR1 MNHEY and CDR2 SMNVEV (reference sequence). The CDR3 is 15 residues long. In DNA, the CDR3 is TGTGGCAGCAGTCCCAAGTTAGGGGCTCGGGACGAGCAGTACTTC. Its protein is CGSSPKLGARDEQYF.

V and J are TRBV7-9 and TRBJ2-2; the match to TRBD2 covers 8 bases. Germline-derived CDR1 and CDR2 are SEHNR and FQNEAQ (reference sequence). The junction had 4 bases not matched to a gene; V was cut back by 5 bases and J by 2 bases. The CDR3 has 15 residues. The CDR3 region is CASSPTSVNTGELFF. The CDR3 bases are TGTGCCAGCAGCCCGACTAGCGTAAACACCGGGGAGCTGTTTTTT.

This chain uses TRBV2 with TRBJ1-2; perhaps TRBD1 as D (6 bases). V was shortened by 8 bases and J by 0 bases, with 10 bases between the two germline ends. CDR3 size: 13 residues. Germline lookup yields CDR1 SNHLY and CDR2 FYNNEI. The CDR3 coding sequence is TGTGCCAGCGTGGGGGGCGCTAACTATGGCTACACCTTC. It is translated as CASVGGANYGYTF.

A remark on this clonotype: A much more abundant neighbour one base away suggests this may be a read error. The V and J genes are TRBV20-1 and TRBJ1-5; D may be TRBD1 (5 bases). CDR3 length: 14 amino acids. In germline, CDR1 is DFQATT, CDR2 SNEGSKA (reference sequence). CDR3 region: CSATQGNSNEPQHF. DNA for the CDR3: TGCAGTGCTACCCAGGGAAATAGCAATGAGCCCCAGCATTTT.

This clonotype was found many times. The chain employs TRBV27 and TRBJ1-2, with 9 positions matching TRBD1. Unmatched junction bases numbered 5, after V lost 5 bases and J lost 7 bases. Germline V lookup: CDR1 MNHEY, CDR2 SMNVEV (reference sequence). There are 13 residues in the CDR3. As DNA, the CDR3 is TGTGCCAGCAGTCGGGGACAGGGTGGTGGCTACACCTTC. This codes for CASSRGQGGGYTF.

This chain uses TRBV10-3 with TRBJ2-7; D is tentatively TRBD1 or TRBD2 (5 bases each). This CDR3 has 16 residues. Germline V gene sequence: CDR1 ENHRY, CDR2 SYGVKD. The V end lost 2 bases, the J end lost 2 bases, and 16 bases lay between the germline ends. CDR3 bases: TGTGCCATCAGTGAGCCAGGGACCTACGGAGCCTACGAGCAGTACTTC. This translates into CAISEPGTYGAYEQYF.